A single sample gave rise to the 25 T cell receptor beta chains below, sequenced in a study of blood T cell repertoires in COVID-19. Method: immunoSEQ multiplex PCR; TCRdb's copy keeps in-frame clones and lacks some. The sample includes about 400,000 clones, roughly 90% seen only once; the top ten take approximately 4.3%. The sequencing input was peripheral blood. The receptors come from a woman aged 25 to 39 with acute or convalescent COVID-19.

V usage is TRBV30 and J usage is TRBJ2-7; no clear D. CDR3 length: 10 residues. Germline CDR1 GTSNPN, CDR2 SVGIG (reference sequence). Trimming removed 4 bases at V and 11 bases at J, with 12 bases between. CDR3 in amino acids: CAWTGKEEYF. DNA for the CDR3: TGTGCCTGGACGGGTAAGGAAGAGTACTTC.

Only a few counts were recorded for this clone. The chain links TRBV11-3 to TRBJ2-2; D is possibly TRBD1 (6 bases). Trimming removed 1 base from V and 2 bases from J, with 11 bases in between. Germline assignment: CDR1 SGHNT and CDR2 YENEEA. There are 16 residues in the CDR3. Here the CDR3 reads CASSLVSGHNTGELFF. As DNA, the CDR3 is TGTGCCAGCAGCTTAGTTTCGGGACATAACACCGGGGAGCTGTTTTTT. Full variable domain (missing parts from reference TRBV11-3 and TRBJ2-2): EAGVVQSPRYKIIEKKQPVAFWCNPISGHNTLYWYLQNLGQGPELLIRYENEEAVDDSQLPKDRFSAERLKGVDSTLKIQPAELGDSAVYLCASSLVSGHNTGELFFGEGSRLTVL.

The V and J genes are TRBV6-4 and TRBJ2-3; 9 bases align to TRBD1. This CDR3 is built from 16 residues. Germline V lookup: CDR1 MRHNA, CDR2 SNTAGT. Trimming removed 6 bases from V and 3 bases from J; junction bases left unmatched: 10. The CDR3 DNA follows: TGTGCCAGCAGCCGAACGACAGGGGGGTTAACAGATACGCAGTATTTT. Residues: CASSRTTGGLTDTQYF.

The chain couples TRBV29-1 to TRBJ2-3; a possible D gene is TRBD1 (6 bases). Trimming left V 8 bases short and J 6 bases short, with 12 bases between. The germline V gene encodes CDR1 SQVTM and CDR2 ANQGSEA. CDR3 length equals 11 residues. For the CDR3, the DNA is TGCAGCCAGGGGTATTCGGATACGCAGTATTTT. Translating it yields CSQGYSDTQYF.

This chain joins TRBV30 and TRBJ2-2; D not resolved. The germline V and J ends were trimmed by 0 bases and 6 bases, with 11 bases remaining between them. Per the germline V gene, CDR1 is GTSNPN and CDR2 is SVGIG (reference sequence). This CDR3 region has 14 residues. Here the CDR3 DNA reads TGTGCCTGGAGTGTTTACTTAACGGCCGGGGAGCTGTTTTTT. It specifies CAWSVYLTAGELFF.

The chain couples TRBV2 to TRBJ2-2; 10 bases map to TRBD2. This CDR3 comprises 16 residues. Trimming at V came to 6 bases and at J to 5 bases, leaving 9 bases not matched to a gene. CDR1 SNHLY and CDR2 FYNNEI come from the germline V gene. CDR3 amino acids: CASRTIAGGRTGELFF. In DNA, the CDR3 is TGTGCCAGCAGGACTATAGCGGGGGGACGTACCGGGGAGCTGTTTTTT.

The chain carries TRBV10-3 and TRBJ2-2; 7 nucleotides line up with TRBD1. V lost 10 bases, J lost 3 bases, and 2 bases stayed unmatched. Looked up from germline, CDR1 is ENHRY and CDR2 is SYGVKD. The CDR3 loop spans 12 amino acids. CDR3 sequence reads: CATTGDTGELFF. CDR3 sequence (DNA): TGTGCCACAACAGGGGACACCGGGGAGCTGTTTTTT.

CDR3 sequence reads: CASSAGFSGANVLTF. Written as DNA, the CDR3 is TGTGCCAGCTCGGCCGGGTTTTCTGGGGCCAACGTCCTGACTTTC. The V call is TRBV9, the J call TRBJ2-6, with unresolved D. CDR1 is SGDLS and CDR2 is YYNGEE in the germline V gene. The CDR3 contains 15 residues. V was clipped by 7 bases and J by 1 base, with 12 bases between them.

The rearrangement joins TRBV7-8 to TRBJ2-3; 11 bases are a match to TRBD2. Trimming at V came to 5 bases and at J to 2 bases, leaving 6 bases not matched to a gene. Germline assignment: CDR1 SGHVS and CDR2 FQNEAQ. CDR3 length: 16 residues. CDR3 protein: CASSQIAGGVTDTQYF. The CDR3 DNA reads TGTGCCAGCAGCCAAATAGCGGGGGGGGTCACAGATACGCAGTATTTT.

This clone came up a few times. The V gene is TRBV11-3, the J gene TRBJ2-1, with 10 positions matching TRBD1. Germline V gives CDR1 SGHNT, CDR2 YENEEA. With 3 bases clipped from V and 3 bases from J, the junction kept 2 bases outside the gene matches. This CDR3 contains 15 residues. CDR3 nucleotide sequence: TGTGCCAGCAGCTTGGGGACAGGGGTCTACAATGAGCAGTTCTTC. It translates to CASSLGTGVYNEQFF.

CDR3 DNA sequence: TGCGCCAGCTCATGGACAGGCCAAAACACCGGGGAGCTGTTTTTT. Translation: CASSWTGQNTGELFF. The gene calls are TRBV5-1 and TRBJ2-2, with 7 bases lining up with TRBD1. The V segment lost 7 bases and the J segment 2 bases; nucleotides outside the gene matches: 8. The germline V gene encodes CDR1 SGHRS and CDR2 YFSETQ. This CDR3 spans 15 amino acids.

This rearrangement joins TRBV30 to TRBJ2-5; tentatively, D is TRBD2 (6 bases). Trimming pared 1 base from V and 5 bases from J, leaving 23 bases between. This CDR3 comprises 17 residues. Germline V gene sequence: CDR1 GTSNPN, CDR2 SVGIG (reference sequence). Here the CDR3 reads CAWSAKNPGTLTETQYF. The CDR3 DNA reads TGTGCCTGGAGTGCCAAGAACCCCGGGACTCTGACGGAGACCCAGTACTTC.

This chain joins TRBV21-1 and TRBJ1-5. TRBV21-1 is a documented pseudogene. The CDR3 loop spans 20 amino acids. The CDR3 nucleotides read TGTGCCAGCAGCAAAGTAATCCGAGCGCGAATCCACCCTAGCAATCAGCCCCAGCATTTT. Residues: CASSKVIRARIHPSNQPQHF.

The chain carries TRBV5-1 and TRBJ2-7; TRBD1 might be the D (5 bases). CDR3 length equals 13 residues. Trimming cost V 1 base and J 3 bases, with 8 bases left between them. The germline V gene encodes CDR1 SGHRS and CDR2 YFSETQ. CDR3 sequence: CASSLWGNYEQYF. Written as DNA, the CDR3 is TGCGCCAGCAGCTTGTGGGGCAACTACGAGCAGTACTTC.

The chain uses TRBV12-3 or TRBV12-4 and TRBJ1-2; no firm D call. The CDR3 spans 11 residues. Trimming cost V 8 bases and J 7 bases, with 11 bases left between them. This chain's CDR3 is CASGLFGGYTF. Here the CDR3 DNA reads TGTGCCAGCGGCCTGTTTGGTGGCTACACCTTC.

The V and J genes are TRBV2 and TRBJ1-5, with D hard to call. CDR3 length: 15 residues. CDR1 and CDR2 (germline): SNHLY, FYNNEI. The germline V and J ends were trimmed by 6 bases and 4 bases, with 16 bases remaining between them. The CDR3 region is CASRGAGLDNQPQHF. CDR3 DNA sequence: TGTGCCAGCAGGGGCGCGGGCCTCGATAATCAGCCCCAGCATTTT.

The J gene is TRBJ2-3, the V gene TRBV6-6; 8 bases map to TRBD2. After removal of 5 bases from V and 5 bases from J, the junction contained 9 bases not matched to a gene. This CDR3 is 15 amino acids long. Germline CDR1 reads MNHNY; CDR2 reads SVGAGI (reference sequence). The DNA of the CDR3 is TGTGCCAGCAGTCCGCGGGGGGCTAGAATAGATACGCAGTATTTT. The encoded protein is CASSPRGARIDTQYF.

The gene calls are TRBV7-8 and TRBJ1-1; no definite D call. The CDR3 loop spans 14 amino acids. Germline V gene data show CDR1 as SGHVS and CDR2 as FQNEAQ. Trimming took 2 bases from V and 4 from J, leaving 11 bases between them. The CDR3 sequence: CASSLLLVGTEAFF. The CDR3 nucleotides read TGTGCCAGCAGCTTACTCCTAGTTGGCACTGAAGCTTTCTTT.

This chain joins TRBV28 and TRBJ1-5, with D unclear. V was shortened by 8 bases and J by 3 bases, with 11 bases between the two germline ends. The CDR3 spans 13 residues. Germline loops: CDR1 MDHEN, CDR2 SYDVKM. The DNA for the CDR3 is TGTGCCAGCCGTGGTCAGATCAATCAGCCCCAGCATTTT. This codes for CASRGQINQPQHF. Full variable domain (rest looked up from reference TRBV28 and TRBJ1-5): DVKVTQSSRYLVKRTGEKVFLECVQDMDHENMFWYRQDPGLGLRLIYFSYDVKMKEKGDIPEGYSVSREKKERFSLILESASTNQTSMYLCASRGQINQPQHFGDGTRLSIL.

The CDR3 nucleotides are TGCGCCACCGGGAGGGGGGGGACAGATACGCAGTATTTT. It specifies CATGRGGTDTQYF. V and J are TRBV5-1 and TRBJ2-3; 8 bases are a match to TRBD2. V was clipped by 9 bases and J by 3 bases; unmatched bases: 6. The CDR3 contains 13 residues. The germline V gene has CDR1 SGHRS and CDR2 YFSETQ.

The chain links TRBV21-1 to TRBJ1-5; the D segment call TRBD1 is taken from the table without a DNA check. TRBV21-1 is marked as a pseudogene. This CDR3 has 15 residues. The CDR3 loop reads CASSNIGGSDQPQHF. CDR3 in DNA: TGTGCCAGCAGCAATATAGGGGGTTCGGATCAGCCCCAGCATTTT.

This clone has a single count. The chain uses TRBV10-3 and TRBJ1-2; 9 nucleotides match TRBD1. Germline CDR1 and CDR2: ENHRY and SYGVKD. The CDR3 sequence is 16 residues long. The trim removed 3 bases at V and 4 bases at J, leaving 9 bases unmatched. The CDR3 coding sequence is TGTGCCATCAGTGATTCAACAGGGGGCGCCATCTATGGCTACACCTTC. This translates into CAISDSTGGAIYGYTF.

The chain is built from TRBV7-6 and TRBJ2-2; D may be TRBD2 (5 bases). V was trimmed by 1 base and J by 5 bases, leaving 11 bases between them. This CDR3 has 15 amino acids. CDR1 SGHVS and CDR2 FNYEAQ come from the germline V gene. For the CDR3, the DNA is TGTGCCAGCAGCTTAGTTCTAGCACGGACCGGGGAGCTGTTTTTT. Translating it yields CASSLVLARTGELFF.

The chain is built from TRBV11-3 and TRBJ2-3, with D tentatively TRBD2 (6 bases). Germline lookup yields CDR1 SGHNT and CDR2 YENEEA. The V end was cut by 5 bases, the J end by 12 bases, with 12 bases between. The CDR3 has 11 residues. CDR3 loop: CASSDGGAQYF. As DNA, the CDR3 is TGTGCCAGCAGCGACGGCGGGGCTCAGTATTTT.

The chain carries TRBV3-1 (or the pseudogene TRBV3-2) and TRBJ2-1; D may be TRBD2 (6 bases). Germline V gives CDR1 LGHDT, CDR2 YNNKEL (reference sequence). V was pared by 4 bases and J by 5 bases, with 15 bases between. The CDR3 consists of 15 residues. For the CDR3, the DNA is TGTGCCAGCAGCCGACTAGGAGGCAAAGACAATGAGCAGTTCTTC. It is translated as CASSRLGGKDNEQFF.